This is a list of T cell receptor beta chains from one sample in a study of blood T cell repertoires in COVID-19. Only in-frame clones appear in the TCRdb table, and some are missing; sequencing was by immunoSEQ multiplex PCR. The table has over 250,000 clones, 65% to 90% seen once. The source material was peripheral blood. The receptor source for this set is a woman between 70 and 85 years old with COVID-19, enrolled during active disease. Each CDR3 is given with its conserved first and last residue. A D gene is named only where the DNA matches it firmly. Expanded clones are given a class, and other clones once, few, many or no size at all.

abundance	d_gene	j_gene	v_gene	CDR3aa	CDR3nt
.	TRBD2	TRBJ2-2	TRBV5-6	CASSLWTSVELFF	TGTGCCAGCAGCTTGTGGACTAGCGTAGAGCTGTTTTTT
.	.	TRBJ2-3	TRBV5-1	CASTLGAGGTDTQYF	TGCGCCAGCACCCTGGGGGCGGGGGGCACAGATACGCAGTATTTT
.	.	TRBJ1-5	TRBV21-1	CASSRVTVPQHF	TGTGCCAGCAGCAGAGTGACAGTGCCCCAGCATTTT
.	.	TRBJ2-1	TRBV24-1	CATSLGRSSYNEQFF	TGTGCCACCAGTTTAGGAAGGAGCTCCTACAATGAGCAGTTCTTC
.	TRBD1	TRBJ2-2	TRBV29-1	CSAQGQANTGELFF	TGCAGCGCCCAGGGACAGGCGAACACCGGGGAGCTGTTTTTT
.	.	TRBJ2-1	TRBV9	CASSVNSRGTAYNEQFF	TGTGCCAGCAGCGTAAACAGTCGGGGGACGGCGTACAATGAGCAGTTCTTC
.	TRBD2	TRBJ2-3	TRBV29-1	CSVETRRGGPTDTQYF	TGCAGCGTTGAGACGAGACGGGGGGGCCCCACAGATACGCAGTATTTT
.	.	TRBJ1-2	TRBV5-4	CASSLWGGGAYGYTF	TGTGCCAGCAGCCTGTGGGGAGGGGGAGCCTATGGCTACACCTTC
once	.	TRBJ2-3	TRBV10-3	CAIRSGHQGDTQYF	TGTGCCATCAGGTCCGGACACCAAGGGGATACGCAGTATTTT
.	.	TRBJ1-5	TRBV19	CASSIIGGNQPQHF	TGTGCCAGTAGTATTATAGGGGGCAATCAGCCCCAGCATTTT
.	TRBD2	TRBJ2-1	TRBV27	CASRPGGVGNNNEQFF	TGTGCCAGCAGGCCGGGAGGGGTGGGGAACAACAATGAGCAGTTCTTC
.	.	TRBJ2-7	TRBV6-5	CASRRLVYEQYF	TGTGCCAGCCGTCGACTAGTGTACGAGCAGTACTTC
.	TRBD2	TRBJ2-1	TRBV5-1	CASSPLAGGRSEQFF	TGCGCCAGCAGCCCACTAGCGGGGGGGCGGAGTGAGCAGTTCTTC
.	.	TRBJ2-1	TRBV19	CASSNGLFYNEQFF	TGTGCCAGTAGTAATGGCCTGTTCTACAATGAGCAGTTCTTC
.	.	TRBJ1-1	TRBV5-1	CASSLPTGTNTEAFF	TGCGCCAGCAGCTTACCGACAGGAACGAACACTGAAGCTTTCTTT
.	.	TRBJ2-3	TRBV9	CASSAPPGGTDTQYF	TGTGCCAGCAGCGCCCCTCCAGGGGGCACAGATACGCAGTATTTT
.	TRBD1	TRBJ1-1	TRBV18	CASSESTGGLNTEAFF	TGTGCCAGCTCAGAGTCGACAGGGGGATTAAACACTGAAGCTTTCTTT
.	.	TRBJ2-5	TRBV10-3	CASRLAEQETQYF	TGTGCCTCCCGGTTAGCGGAGCAAGAGACCCAGTACTTC
.	.	TRBJ1-1	TRBV7-2	CASSLARAQTEAFF	TGTGCCAGCAGCTTAGCTAGAGCTCAAACTGAAGCTTTCTTT
once	TRBD1	TRBJ2-7	TRBV6-6	CASSSLDRGDPNEQYF	TGTGCCAGCAGTTCTTTGGACAGGGGTGACCCTAACGAGCAGTACTTC
.	.	TRBJ1-2	TRBV9	CASSLLDSFYGYTF	TGTGCCAGCAGTCTCTTAGACAGCTTCTATGGCTACACCTTC
.	TRBD1	TRBJ1-1	TRBV2	CASSLGGGAGNTEAFF	TGTGCCAGCTCTCTAGGAGGGGGCGCCGGGAACACTGAAGCTTTCTTT
.	.	TRBJ2-7	TRBV25-1	CASSDPSRGYEQYF	TGTGCCAGCAGTGATCCGTCCAGGGGCTACGAGCAGTACTTC
.	TRBD2	TRBJ2-3	TRBV6-1	CASSEVGTSGGDTQYF	TGTGCCAGCAGTGAAGTTGGGACTAGCGGGGGCGATACGCAGTATTTT
.	TRBD2	TRBJ2-1	TRBV7-3	CASSLTTGGYNEQFF	TGTGCCAGCAGCTTAACGACGGGGGGCTACAATGAGCAGTTCTTC
.	TRBD2	TRBJ2-3	TRBV7-2	CASSFRTRGADTQYF	TGTGCCAGCAGCTTCCGGACCCGGGGGGCAGATACGCAGTATTTT
.	TRBD1	TRBJ2-1	TRBV11-3	CASSQDRGPYNEQFF	TGTGCCAGCAGCCAGGACAGGGGCCCTTACAATGAGCAGTTCTTC
once	TRBD2	TRBJ2-2	TRBV27	CASRTSGGAASGELFF	TGTGCCAGCAGGACTAGCGGGGGGGCTGCGTCTGGGGAGCTGTTTTTT
.	.	TRBJ1-6	TRBV11-2	CASSFAGNLNSPLHF	TGTGCCAGCAGCTTCGCAGGGAATCTAAATTCACCCCTCCACTTT
.	.	TRBJ1-5	TRBV9	CASSVGVGSSNQPQHF	TGTGCCAGCAGCGTAGGGGTGGGCTCTAGCAATCAGCCCCAGCATTTT
.	.	TRBJ1-3	TRBV4-1	CASSHPGRAVGNTIYF	TGCGCCAGCAGCCACCCAGGGAGGGCGGTAGGAAACACCATATATTTT
.	TRBD1	TRBJ2-1	TRBV18	CASSPPETGTLNEQFF	TGTGCCAGCTCACCACCCGAGACAGGGACCCTCAATGAGCAGTTCTTC
.	.	TRBJ2-5	TRBV5-8	CASSSFQAQYF	TGTGCCAGCAGCTCCTTCCAGGCCCAGTACTTC
few	TRBD1	TRBJ1-2	TRBV5-4	CASSEFDREAFYGYTF	TGTGCCAGCAGCGAGTTCGACAGGGAAGCTTTTTATGGCTACACCTTC
.	TRBD2	TRBJ2-1	TRBV27	CASYPQLAGPYVNEQFF	TGTGCCTCCTACCCTCAATTAGCGGGACCATACGTCAATGAGCAGTTCTTC
.	TRBD2	TRBJ2-7	TRBV27	CASSTRGGSYEQYF	TGTGCCAGCAGTACCCGGGGAGGGAGCTACGAGCAGTACTTC
.	.	TRBJ1-6	TRBV11-2	CASSFAGLGSPLHF	TGTGCCAGCAGCTTTGCAGGGTTAGGGTCACCCCTCCACTTT
.	TRBD1	TRBJ2-4	TRBV27	CASNSRGLAKNIQYF	TGTGCCAGCAATAGCAGGGGGCTAGCCAAAAACATTCAGTACTTC
.	TRBD1	TRBJ2-7	TRBV24-1	CATSGQGVPTYEQYF	TGTGCCACCAGCGGACAGGGGGTTCCTACCTACGAGCAGTACTTC
few	TRBD2	TRBJ2-5	TRBV10-3	CAISGRAGGKETQYF	TGTGCCATCAGTGGCAGAGCGGGGGGGAAAGAGACCCAGTACTTC
.	.	TRBJ2-5	TRBV24-1	CATSDRGSQGETQYF	TGTGCCACCAGTGACCGGGGTTCACAGGGTGAGACCCAGTACTTC